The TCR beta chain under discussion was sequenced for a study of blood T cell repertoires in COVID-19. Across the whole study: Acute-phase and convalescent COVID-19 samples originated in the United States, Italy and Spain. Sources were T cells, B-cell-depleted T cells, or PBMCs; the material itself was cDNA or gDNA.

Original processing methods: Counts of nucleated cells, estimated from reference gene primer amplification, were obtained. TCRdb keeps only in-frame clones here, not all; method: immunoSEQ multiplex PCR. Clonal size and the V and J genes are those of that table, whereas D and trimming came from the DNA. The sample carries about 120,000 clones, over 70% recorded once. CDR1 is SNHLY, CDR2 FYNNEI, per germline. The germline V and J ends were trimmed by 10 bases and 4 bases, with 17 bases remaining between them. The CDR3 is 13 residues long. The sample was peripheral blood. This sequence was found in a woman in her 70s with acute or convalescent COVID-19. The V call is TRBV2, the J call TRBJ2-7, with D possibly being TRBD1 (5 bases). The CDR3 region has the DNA TGTGCCATCCGAAACTCCCCAGGGTACGAGCAGTACTTC. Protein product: CAIRNSPGYEQYF. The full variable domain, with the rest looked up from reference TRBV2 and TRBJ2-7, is EPEVTQTPSHQVTQMGQEVILRCVPISNHLYFYWYRQILGQKVEFLVSFYNNEISEKSEIFDDQFSVERPDGSNFTLKIRSTKLEDSAMYFCAIRNSPGYEQYFGPGTRLTVT.